Following are 31 T cell receptor beta chains from one sample sequenced in a study of blood T cell repertoires in COVID-19. Profiled with immunoSEQ multiplex PCR; TCRdb holds only in-frame clones, not every one. The profile shows hundreds of thousands of clones, around 90% of them singletons. Sequencing used PBMCs or T cells enriched from blood (not recorded which). Receptors originate from a woman in her twenties or thirties with acute COVID-19.

The chain couples TRBV28 to TRBJ1-5; TRBD1 aligns across 9 bases. The CDR3 consists of 16 residues. Per germline, CDR1 MDHEN and CDR2 SYDVKM. With 3 bases clipped from V and 7 bases from J, the junction kept 10 bases outside the gene matches. The CDR3 reads CASSFPSPDRGQPQHF. DNA of the CDR3: TGTGCCAGCAGTTTCCCATCACCGGACAGGGGACAGCCCCAGCATTTT.

This clone appeared a few times. The rearrangement links TRBV10-2 to TRBJ1-5; TRBD1 aligns across 9 bases. Germline V gives CDR1 WSHSY, CDR2 SAAADI. With V trimmed by 4 bases and J by 3 bases, 4 bases remained unmatched. CDR3 length: 15 residues. This CDR3 reads CASSVGQGNNQPQHF. DNA for the CDR3: TGCGCCAGCAGTGTGGGACAGGGCAACAATCAGCCCCAGCATTTT.

The V gene is TRBV19, the J gene TRBJ1-1; 10 positions agree with TRBD1. Germline V lookup: CDR1 LNHDA, CDR2 SQIVND (reference sequence). This CDR3 is built from 14 residues. V lost 4 bases and J lost 6; bases outside the gene matches: 5. DNA of the CDR3: TGTGCCAGTAGTAGGGGACAGGGGAGTGCTGAAGCTTTCTTT. It specifies CASSRGQGSAEAFF.

V usage is TRBV30 and J usage is TRBJ1-2; 10 nucleotides align to TRBD1. CDR3 size: 15 residues. Trimming at V came to 3 bases and at J to 2 bases, leaving 6 bases not matched to a gene. Germline CDR1 GTSNPN, CDR2 SVGIG (reference sequence). In nucleotides, the CDR3 is TGTGCCTGGAGGGATGGGACAGGGGAAAACTATGGCTACACCTTC. As protein: CAWRDGTGENYGYTF.

This clone was observed a handful of times. The junction differs from germline at one of its ends, possibly a read error. V usage is TRBV7-7 and J usage is TRBJ2-3; 7 bases are shared with TRBD2. The CDR3 contains 15 residues. Per germline, CDR1 SSHAT and CDR2 FNYEAQ (reference sequence). The CDR3 reads CASSLGAGAPDTQYF. The CDR3 DNA follows: TGTGCTAGCAGCTTAGGGGCGGGAGCCCCAGATACGCAGTATTTT.

This chain joins TRBV9 and TRBJ1-5, with a weak D call TRBD1 (5 bases). From germline, CDR1 is SGDLS and CDR2 YYNGEE. The CDR3 extends over 16 amino acids. V dropped 3 bases and J dropped 0 bases, with 13 bases sitting between them. The CDR3 region is CASSEGGGGSNQPQHF. The DNA for the CDR3 is TGTGCCAGCAGCGAGGGCGGGGGGGGTAGCAATCAGCCCCAGCATTTT. Combining the CDR3 with reference TRBV9 and TRBJ1-5 gives the whole variable domain DSGVTQTPKHLITATGQRVTLRCSPRSGDLSVYWYQQSLDQGLQFLIQYYNGEERAKGNILERFSAQQFPDLHSELNLSSLELGDSALYFCASSEGGGGSNQPQHFGDGTRLSIL.

This clone appeared a single time. CDR3 bases: TGTGCCAGCTCACAAACCGGGACAGGGTCAATCTACGAGCAGTACTTC. Translated, it gives CASSQTGTGSIYEQYF. The rearrangement uses TRBV18 and TRBJ2-7; 9 positions agree with TRBD1. The CDR3 covers 16 residues. CDR1 and CDR2 from the germline V gene are KGHSH and LQKENI. Trimming removed 4 bases from V and 3 bases from J; junction bases left unmatched: 10.

The chain links TRBV5-1 to TRBJ2-1; the match to TRBD1 covers 9 bases. Germline V lookup: CDR1 SGHRS, CDR2 YFSETQ. The CDR3 covers 15 residues. V was clipped by 2 bases and J by 3 bases; unmatched bases: 3. The CDR3 spells CASSLPGQGYNEQFF. CDR3 coding DNA: TGCGCCAGCAGCTTACCGGGACAGGGCTACAATGAGCAGTTCTTC.

J is TRBJ1-4 and V is TRBV7-2; possible D gene TRBD1, 6 bases. V lost 6 bases to trimming and J lost 7 bases, with 9 bases between them. This CDR3 spans 12 amino acids. From germline, CDR1 is SGHTA and CDR2 FQGNSA. CDR3 sequence: CASSSQGEKLFF. CDR3 nucleotide sequence: TGTGCCAGCAGTTCACAGGGTGAAAAACTGTTTTTT. Full variable domain (remainder filled in from reference TRBV7-2 and TRBJ1-4): GAGVSQSPSNKVTEKGKDVELRCDPISGHTALYWYRQSLGQGLEFLIYFQGNSAPDKSGLPSDRFSAERTGGSVSTLTIQRTQQEDSAVYLCASSSQGEKLFFGSGTQLSVL.

This chain links TRBV2 with TRBJ2-3, with 9 bases fitting TRBD2. CDR3 length equals 20 residues. Trimming at V came to 2 bases and at J to 0 bases, leaving 15 bases not matched to a gene. Germline CDR1 is SNHLY and CDR2 is FYNNEI. The CDR3 reads CASSERSSGEYLSSTDTQYF. The CDR3 region has the DNA TGTGCCAGCAGTGAAAGATCTAGCGGGGAGTACCTCTCTAGCACAGATACGCAGTATTTT.

V usage is TRBV19 and J usage is TRBJ2-5, with 8 bases identical to TRBD2. This CDR3 comprises 15 residues. CDR1 and CDR2 (germline): LNHDA, SQIVND (reference sequence). V trimming: 6 bases; J trimming: 2 bases; junction bases outside the gene matches: 8. This CDR3 reads CASRNVRGGQETQYF. CDR3 coding DNA: TGTGCCAGTAGAAACGTACGGGGGGGTCAAGAGACCCAGTACTTC.

J is TRBJ2-1 and V is TRBV5-1, with D tentatively TRBD1 (6 bases). Trimming cost V 0 bases and J 7 bases, with 11 bases left between them. The CDR3 sequence is 14 residues long. Germline V CDR1 and CDR2: SGHRS, YFSETQ. CDR3 DNA: TGCGCCAGCAGCTTGGTGGCAGGGGTGAATGAGCAGTTCTTC. It yields the protein CASSLVAGVNEQFF. Using reference TRBV5-1 and TRBJ2-1 for the parts outside the CDR3, the full variable domain is KAGVTQTPRYLIKTRGQQVTLSCSPISGHRSVSWYQQTPGQGLQFLFEYFSETQRNKGNFPGRFSGRQFSNSRSEMNVSTLELGDSALYLCASSLVAGVNEQFFGPGTRLTVL.

V gene TRBV7-3 combines with J gene TRBJ2-1, with a weak D call TRBD1 (6 bases). Germline V gene sequence: CDR1 SGHTA, CDR2 FQGTGA. Trimming stripped 5 bases from V and 5 bases from J, with 13 bases between. This CDR3 has 14 residues. For the CDR3, the DNA is TGTGCCAGCAGCCCCGAGGGGGACCACAATGAGCAGTTCTTC. This sequence encodes CASSPEGDHNEQFF.

The chain uses TRBV10-3 and TRBJ1-1, with TRBD1 matching over 7 bases. CDR3 size: 14 residues. The junction had 3 bases not matched to a gene; V was cut back by 4 bases and J by 1 base. CDR1 is ENHRY and CDR2 is SYGVKD in the germline V gene. This CDR3 is CAISGGQRNTEAFF. The CDR3, as DNA: TGTGCCATCAGTGGGGGACAGAGGAACACTGAAGCTTTCTTT.

The CDR3 DNA reads as TGCAGTGCCGGGGTGAACACTGAAGCTTTCTTT. Residues: CSAGVNTEAFF. The J gene is TRBJ1-1, the V gene TRBV20-1, with D uncertain. Germline CDR1 is DFQATT and CDR2 is SNEGSKA (reference sequence). CDR3 length: 11 residues. Deletions cut 6 bases from V and 0 bases from J, with 5 bases between.

This rearrangement joins TRBV3-1 (or the pseudogene TRBV3-2) to TRBJ2-7; 7 nucleotides agree with TRBD2. There are 17 residues in the CDR3. With 0 bases clipped from V and 3 bases from J, the junction kept 11 bases outside the gene matches. Per the germline V gene, CDR1 is LGHDT and CDR2 is YNNKEL (reference sequence). The CDR3 protein is CASSQDTSGTYNYEQYF. CDR3 coding DNA: TGTGCCAGCAGCCAAGATACCAGCGGGACCTACAACTACGAGCAGTACTTC.

This clone was seen just once. The chain couples TRBV7-3 to TRBJ2-3; the match to TRBD2 covers 9 bases. Trimming took 1 base from V and 2 from J; bases not matched to a gene: 10. The CDR3 totals 18 residues. Germline V lookup: CDR1 SGHTA, CDR2 FQGTGA. The CDR3 protein is CASSLNPKRLADTDTQYF. The CDR3 nucleotides read TGTGCCAGCAGCTTAAACCCCAAAAGACTAGCGGACACAGATACGCAGTATTTT.

This clone was observed a handful of times. This chain connects TRBV28 to TRBJ1-6, with D perhaps matching TRBD1 (5 bases). Germline loops: CDR1 MDHEN, CDR2 SYDVKM. The CDR3 has 14 amino acids. Between the trimmed V and J ends, which lost 5 bases and 5 bases, there was a span of 10 bases. CDR3 in amino acids: CASSLGQDNSPLHF. The CDR3 region has the DNA TGTGCCAGCAGTCTAGGACAAGATAATTCACCCCTCCACTTT.

V is TRBV6-5 and J is TRBJ1-4, with 11 positions matching TRBD1. Per germline, CDR1 MNHEY and CDR2 SVGAGI. The CDR3 consists of 16 residues. Losses at the gene ends were 7 bases for V and 7 bases for J; bases not matched to a gene: 11. CDR3 in amino acids: CASIYLGGQGGEKLFF. In DNA, the CDR3 is TGTGCCAGCATTTATCTTGGGGGACAGGGGGGTGAAAAACTGTTTTTT.

This chain uses TRBV2 with TRBJ2-7, with 11 positions matching TRBD1. The V gene end was trimmed by 6 bases and the J gene end by 3 bases; junction bases not matched to a gene: 10. The V gene's germline CDR1 is SNHLY and CDR2 FYNNEI. The CDR3 consists of 16 residues. CDR3 DNA: TGTGCCAGCAGCCAAGGGGGACAGGGGGGATTCTACGAGCAGTACTTC. Its translation: CASSQGGQGGFYEQYF. Filled out from reference TRBV2 and TRBJ2-7, the complete variable domain reads EPEVTQTPSHQVTQMGQEVILRCVPISNHLYFYWYRQILGQKVEFLVSFYNNEISEKSEIFDDQFSVERPDGSNFTLKIRSTKLEDSAMYFCASSQGGQGGFYEQYFGPGTRLTVT.

The J gene is TRBJ2-7, the V gene TRBV27, with 9 bases that match TRBD2. The CDR3 is made up of 14 amino acids. With 9 bases clipped from V and 2 bases from J, the junction kept 8 bases outside the gene matches. Germline CDR1 is MNHEY and CDR2 is SMNVEV (reference sequence). Written as DNA, the CDR3 is TGTGCCAGTCGGGCTAGCGGGGTTCCCTACGAGCAGTACTTC. It codes for CASRASGVPYEQYF.

The J gene is TRBJ2-3, the V gene TRBV19, with D perhaps TRBD1 (6 bases). Germline V gene data show CDR1 as LNHDA and CDR2 as SQIVND (reference sequence). V was cut by 5 bases and J by 3 bases, with 9 bases left in between. This CDR3 has 13 residues. Written as DNA, the CDR3 is TGTGCCAGTAGTCCAGGACAGACAGATACGCAGTATTTT. Translated, it gives CASSPGQTDTQYF. Looking up the rest from reference TRBV19 and TRBJ2-3 gives the full variable domain: DGGITQSPKYLFRKEGQNVTLSCEQNLNHDAMYWYRQDPGQGLRLIYYSQIVNDFQKGDIAEGYSVSREKKESFPLTVTSAQKNPTAFYLCASSPGQTDTQYFGPGTRLTVL.

V and J are TRBV10-3 and TRBJ2-5; 7 nucleotides agree with TRBD1. The CDR3 covers 15 residues. J gave up 0 bases and V 3 bases, and 4 bases lay outside the gene matches. Germline V gene lookup returns CDR1 ENHRY and CDR2 SYGVKD. The CDR3 region has the DNA TGTGCCATCAGTGATCGACAGGGTGACCAAGAGACCCAGTACTTC. Amino acid sequence: CAISDRQGDQETQYF.

This clone was detected only a few times. The chain joins TRBV7-8 to TRBJ2-1; 11 nucleotides agree with TRBD2. The CDR3 is made up of 15 amino acids. Trimming cost V 7 bases and J 7 bases; bases outside gene matches: 9. In germline, CDR1 is SGHVS, CDR2 FQNEAQ. CDR3: CASMELAGVSNEQFF. The DNA of the CDR3 is TGTGCCAGCATGGAACTAGCGGGAGTTAGTAATGAGCAGTTCTTC.

The genes are TRBV10-3 and TRBJ1-5, with 10 bases matching TRBD1. V trimming: 6 bases; J trimming: 4 bases; junction bases outside the gene matches: 6. From germline, CDR1 is ENHRY and CDR2 SYGVKD. The CDR3 has 15 residues. For the CDR3, the DNA is TGTGCCATCAGGGAGGGGACAGGGGCAAATCAGCCCCAGCATTTT. Translation: CAIREGTGANQPQHF.

The chain recombines TRBV5-8 with TRBJ2-2; TRBD2 agrees at 8 bases. This CDR3 spans 15 amino acids. The ends lost 2 bases at V and 4 bases at J; junction bases unmatched: 4. The germline V gene has CDR1 SGHTS and CDR2 YDEGEE. CDR3 amino acids: CASSFPGGLTGELFF. For the CDR3, the DNA is TGTGCCAGCAGCTTCCCGGGGGGGCTCACCGGGGAGCTGTTTTTT.

The chain combines TRBV19 with TRBJ2-1; TRBD2 agrees at 11 bases. The CDR3 spans 14 residues. Germline-derived CDR1 and CDR2 are LNHDA and SQIVND (reference sequence). V lost 8 bases, J lost 10 bases, and 10 bases stayed unmatched. The CDR3 region is CASFSGGERQEQFF. The CDR3 region has the DNA TGTGCCAGTTTTAGCGGGGGGGAAAGACAGGAGCAGTTCTTC.

There are a few counts of this clone. The chain recombines TRBV12-3 or TRBV12-4 with TRBJ1-5, with 9 bases identical to TRBD1. V lost 3 bases and J lost 10; bases outside the gene matches: 4. The CDR3 spans 13 residues. As DNA, the CDR3 is TGTGCCAGCAGTTTTGGGGACAGGGATCCCCAGCATTTT. Its protein is CASSFGDRDPQHF.

This clone is a singleton in its sample. This rearrangement joins TRBV28 to TRBJ2-2, with 7 bases fitting TRBD1. Losses at the gene ends were 1 base for V and 2 bases for J; bases not matched to a gene: 22. The CDR3 totals 22 residues. Germline lookup yields CDR1 MDHEN and CDR2 SYDVKM. The CDR3 reads CASSLFNRMASTGTVNTGELFF. As DNA, the CDR3 is TGTGCCAGCAGTTTATTTAACCGTATGGCATCGACCGGGACAGTTAACACCGGGGAGCTGTTTTTT.

The chain recombines TRBV5-6 with TRBJ1-6; the match to TRBD1 covers 7 bases. This CDR3 spans 15 amino acids. With V trimmed by 4 bases and J by 7 bases, 8 bases remained unmatched. CDR1 SGHDT and CDR2 YYEEEE come from the germline V gene. The CDR3 reads CASSHTGVTNSPLHF. The DNA for the CDR3 is TGTGCCAGCAGCCACACAGGGGTAACGAATTCACCCCTCCACTTT.

CDR3: CATSKSRTGYNEQFF. The CDR3 nucleotides are TGTGCCACCAGCAAGTCCCGGACAGGGTACAATGAGCAGTTCTTC. The chain is built from TRBV15 and TRBJ2-1, with 8 bases aligning to TRBD1. The CDR3 extends over 15 amino acids. From germline, CDR1 is LNHNV and CDR2 YYDKDF (reference sequence). Trimming took 4 bases from V and 4 from J; bases not matched to a gene: 6.